This paragraph covers one T cell receptor beta chain sequence. Its antigen is not known. Germline V gene sequence: CDR1 MDHEN, CDR2 SYDVKM. This CDR3 spans 13 amino acids. These data originate in a study of CXCR3-negative and CXCR3-positive naive CD8 T cells. Study-level points and caveats: TRB CDR3 hydrophobicity was greater in CXCR3-positive naive cells than in CXCR3-negative naive cells.

Libraries were UMI-labeled 5' RACE TRB cDNA. TCRdb processed the 5' RACE reads again and assigns one entry to each CDR3 protein, with no DNA. The sample has approximately 90,000 distinct CDR3 sequences. This sequence joins TRBV28 and TRBJ2-7. Sequencing was performed on naive CXCR3+ CD8+ T cells from blood. Subset in this sample: CD45RO-CCR7+CD27+CD95- naive CD8+ T cells expressing CXCR3 (TNR3+). The clonotype was recovered from a human donor in good health. Some clones in this sample may be carry-over from other donors' samples. CDR3 in amino acids: CASSFRGSYEQYF.